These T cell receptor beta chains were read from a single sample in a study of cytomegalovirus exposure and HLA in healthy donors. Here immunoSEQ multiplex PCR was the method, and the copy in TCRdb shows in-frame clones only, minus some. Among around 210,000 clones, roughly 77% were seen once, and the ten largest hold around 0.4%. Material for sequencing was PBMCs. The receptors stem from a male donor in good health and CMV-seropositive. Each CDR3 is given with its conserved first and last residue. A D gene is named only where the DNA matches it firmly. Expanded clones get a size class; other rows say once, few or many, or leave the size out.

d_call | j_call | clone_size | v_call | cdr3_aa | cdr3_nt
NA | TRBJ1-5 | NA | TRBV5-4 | CASSERGGGSEHF | TGTGCCAGCAGCGAGAGGGGCGGGGGCTCCGAACATTTT
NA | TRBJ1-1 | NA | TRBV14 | CASSLFEAFF | TGTGCCAGCAGCCTATTTGAAGCTTTCTTT
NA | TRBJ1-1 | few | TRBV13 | CASSFRGMNTEAFF | TGTGCCAGCAGCTTTCGGGGGATGAACACTGAAGCTTTCTTT
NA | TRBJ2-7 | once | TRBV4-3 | CASSQGTVSSYEQYF | TGCGCCAGCAGCCAAGGGACAGTAAGCTCCTACGAGCAGTACTTC
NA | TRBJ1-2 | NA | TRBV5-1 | CASSSTGQYGYTF | TGCGCCAGCAGCTCCACAGGGCAATATGGCTACACCTTC
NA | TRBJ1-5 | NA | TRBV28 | CASSFPGLGPQHF | TGTGCCAGCAGTTTTCCCGGACTAGGGCCCCAGCATTTT
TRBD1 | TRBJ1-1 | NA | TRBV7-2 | CASRRQGAENTEAFF | TGTGCCAGCAGAAGACAGGGGGCGGAAAACACTGAAGCTTTCTTT
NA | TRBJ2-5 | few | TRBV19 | CASRRGSSGETQYF | TGTGCCAGTAGAAGGGGCTCCTCAGGAGAGACCCAGTACTTC
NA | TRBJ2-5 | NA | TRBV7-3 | CASSLEVGETQYF | TGTGCCAGCAGCTTAGAGGTTGGGGAGACCCAGTACTTC
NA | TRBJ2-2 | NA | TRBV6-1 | CASSVQAGPPTGELFF | TGTGCCAGCAGTGTCCAGGCGGGACCCCCGACCGGGGAGCTGTTTTTT
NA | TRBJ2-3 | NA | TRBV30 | CAWNKIRVDTQYF | TGTGCCTGGAATAAGATTCGGGTAGACACGCAGTATTTT
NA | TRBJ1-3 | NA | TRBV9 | CASSVANGRDSGNTIYF | TGTGCCAGCAGCGTAGCTAATGGGAGGGACTCTGGAAACACCATATATTTT
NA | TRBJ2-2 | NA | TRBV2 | CASRIAEPNTGELFF | TGTGCCAGCAGAATAGCGGAGCCGAACACCGGGGAGCTGTTTTTT
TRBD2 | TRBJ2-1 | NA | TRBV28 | CASRTYLAGGFNEQFF | TGTGCCAGCAGGACATATCTAGCGGGAGGATTCAATGAGCAGTTCTTC
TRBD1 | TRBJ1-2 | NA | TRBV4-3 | CASSQGSGGNGYTF | TGCGCCAGCAGCCAAGGTTCAGGGGGAAATGGCTACACCTTC
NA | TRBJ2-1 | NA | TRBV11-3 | CASSLSTRAYNEQFF | TGTGCCAGCAGCTTAAGTACCAGGGCCTACAATGAGCAGTTCTTC
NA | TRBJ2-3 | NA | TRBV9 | CASSPRGDGSDTQYF | TGTGCCAGCAGCCCCAGGGGCGACGGTTCAGATACGCAGTATTTT
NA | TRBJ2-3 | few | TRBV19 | CASSLGGTDTQYF | TGTGCCAGTAGTCTAGGAGGGACAGATACGCAGTATTTT
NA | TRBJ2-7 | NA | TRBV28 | CASSYSSYEQYF | TGTGCCAGCAGCTACAGCAGCTACGAGCAGTACTTC
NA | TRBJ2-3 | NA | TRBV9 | CASKRDTSTDTQYF | TGTGCCAGCAAGCGGGACACCAGCACAGATACGCAGTATTTT
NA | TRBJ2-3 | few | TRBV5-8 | CASSFAGASTDTQYF | TGTGCCAGCAGCTTTGCGGGGGCGTCGACAGATACGCAGTATTTT
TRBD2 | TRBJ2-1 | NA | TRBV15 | CATSRGPTSGSFNEQFF | TGTGCCACCAGCAGAGGACCGACTAGCGGGAGCTTCAATGAGCAGTTCTTC
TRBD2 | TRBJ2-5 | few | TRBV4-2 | CASSQGGDSGGQETQYF | TGTGCCAGCAGCCAAGGCGGGGATAGCGGGGGGCAAGAGACCCAGTACTTC
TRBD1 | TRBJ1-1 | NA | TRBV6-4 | CASSSDRGAEAFF | TGTGCCAGCAGTTCGGACAGGGGGGCTGAAGCTTTCTTT
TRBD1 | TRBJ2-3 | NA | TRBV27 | CASSQGARLGPTQYF | TGTGCCAGCAGTCAGGGGGCGCGCCTTGGGCCTACGCAGTATTTT
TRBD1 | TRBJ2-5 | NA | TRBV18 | CASSPNGRGRGETQYF | TGTGCCAGCTCACCAAATGGTAGGGGGCGCGGAGAGACCCAGTACTTC
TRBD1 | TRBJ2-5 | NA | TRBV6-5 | CASSQTGEETQYF | TGTGCCAGCAGTCAGACAGGGGAAGAGACCCAGTACTTC
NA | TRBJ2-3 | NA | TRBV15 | CATSRVRESTDTQYF | TGTGCCACCAGCAGAGTCAGGGAAAGCACAGATACGCAGTATTTT
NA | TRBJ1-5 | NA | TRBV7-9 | CASSRDGGQPQHF | TGTGCCAGCAGTCGGGACGGGGGTCAGCCCCAGCATTTT
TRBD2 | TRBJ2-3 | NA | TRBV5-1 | CASSLLGGGSTDTQYF | TGCGCCAGCAGCTTGCTTGGCGGGGGAAGCACAGATACGCAGTATTTT
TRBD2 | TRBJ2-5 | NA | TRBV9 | CASSVGRGAGGGETQYF | TGTGCCAGCAGCGTAGGAAGGGGAGCGGGAGGAGGAGAGACCCAGTACTTC
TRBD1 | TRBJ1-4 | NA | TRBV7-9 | CASGLRDRGEKLFF | TGTGCCAGCGGACTCCGGGACAGGGGTGAAAAACTGTTTTTT
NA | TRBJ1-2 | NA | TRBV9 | CASSVGRGYGYTF | TGTGCCAGCAGCGTAGGAAGGGGTTATGGCTACACCTTC
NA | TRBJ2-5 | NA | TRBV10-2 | CASGVSQETQYF | TGCGCCAGCGGAGTCAGTCAAGAGACCCAGTACTTC
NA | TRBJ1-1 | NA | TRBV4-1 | CASSQPTGSTEAFF | TGCGCCAGCAGCCAACCTACGGGGAGCACTGAAGCTTTCTTT
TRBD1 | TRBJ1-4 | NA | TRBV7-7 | CASSSGTAEKLFF | TGTGCCAGCAGCTCCGGGACAGCCGAAAAACTGTTTTTT
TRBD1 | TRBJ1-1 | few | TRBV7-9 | CASSSGQVNTEAFF | TGTGCCAGCAGCTCGGGACAGGTTAACACTGAAGCTTTCTTT
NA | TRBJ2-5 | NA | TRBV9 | CASSDKSGTRQETQYF | TGTGCCAGCAGCGACAAATCCGGGACACGACAAGAGACCCAGTACTTC
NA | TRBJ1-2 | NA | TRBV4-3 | CASSQDSVVANYGYTF | TGCGCCAGCAGCCAAGACTCGGTTGTGGCTAACTATGGCTACACCTTC
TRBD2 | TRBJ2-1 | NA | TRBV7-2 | CASSLLAGGNNEQFF | TGTGCCAGCAGCTTGCTAGCGGGAGGGAACAATGAGCAGTTCTTC
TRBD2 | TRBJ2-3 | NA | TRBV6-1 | CASIRAGVSSDTQYF | TGTGCCAGCATTAGAGCGGGAGTGAGTTCGGATACGCAGTATTTT
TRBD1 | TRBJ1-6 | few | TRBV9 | CASSPRQGSIADSPLHF | TGTGCCAGCAGCCCAAGACAGGGTAGTATCGCGGATTCACCCCTCCACTTT
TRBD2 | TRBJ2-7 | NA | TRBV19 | CASSPGRYEQYF | TGTGCCAGTAGCCCCGGGAGGTACGAGCAGTACTTC
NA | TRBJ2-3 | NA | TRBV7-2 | CASRRGGRDTDTQYF | TGTGCCAGTAGACGCGGGGGCAGGGACACAGATACGCAGTATTTT
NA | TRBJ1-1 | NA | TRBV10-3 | CAISEAGVNTEAFF | TGTGCCATCAGTGAAGCAGGGGTGAACACTGAAGCTTTCTTT
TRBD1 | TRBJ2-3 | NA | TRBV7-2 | CASRPRGSPDTQYF | TGTGCCAGCAGACCCAGGGGGAGCCCAGATACGCAGTATTTT
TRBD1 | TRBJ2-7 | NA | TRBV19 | CASSKLGTGAYEQYF | TGTGCCAGTAGCAAGTTAGGGACAGGAGCTTACGAGCAGTACTTC
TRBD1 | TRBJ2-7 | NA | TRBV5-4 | CASSSPGQPTYEQYF | TGTGCCAGCAGCTCACCGGGACAGCCAACTTACGAGCAGTACTTC
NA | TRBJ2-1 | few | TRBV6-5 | CASSKGEGYNEQFF | TGTGCCAGCAGTAAGGGAGAAGGTTATAATGAGCAGTTCTTC
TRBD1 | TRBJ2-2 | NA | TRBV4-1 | CASSQGNRGWAGELFF | TGCGCCAGCAGCCAGGGCAACAGGGGATGGGCCGGGGAGCTGTTTTTT
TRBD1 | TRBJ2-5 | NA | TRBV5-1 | CASSLQGAYQETQYF | TGCGCCAGCAGCTTACAGGGGGCCTACCAAGAGACCCAGTACTTC
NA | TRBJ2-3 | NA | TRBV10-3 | CAISPQDTDTQYF | TGTGCCATCAGTCCCCAGGACACAGATACGCAGTATTTT
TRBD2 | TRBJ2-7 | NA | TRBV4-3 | CASSQDSRLAGDSEQYF | TGCGCCAGCAGCCAAGATTCCCGGCTAGCGGGAGATTCCGAGCAGTACTTC
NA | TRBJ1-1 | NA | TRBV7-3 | CASSVDGSEAFF | TGTGCCAGCAGCGTGGACGGGAGTGAAGCTTTCTTT
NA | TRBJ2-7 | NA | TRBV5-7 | CASSVFPGLPSYEQYF | TGTGCCAGCAGCGTGTTCCCGGGTTTGCCCTCCTACGAGCAGTACTTC